This T cell receptor beta chain was found in a study of blood T cells in healthy people across ages. This clonotype was counted a few times. Germline CDR1 is SGHRS and CDR2 is YFSETQ. V lost 3 bases, J lost 6 bases, and 9 bases stayed unmatched. CDR3 length equals 16 residues. Using a J-beta primer mix together with a sample-barcoded 5' primer, a second PCR was run for about 6 to 11 cycles. From the 5' RACE reads, TCRdb called clonotypes with MiXCR, one entry per CDR3 protein. The sample records roughly 680,000 distinct CDR3 sequences, more than 40% being singletons. Each sample yielded at least 6 micrograms of PBMC total RNA.

The sequence was obtained from a woman aged 55-70 years in good health. This chain links TRBV5-1 with TRBJ2-3, with 11 bases identical to TRBD2. The material sequenced was blood. CDR3 in DNA: TGCGCCAGCAGCTGGACCGGGACTAGCGGAGGGGATACGCAGTATTTT. It yields the protein CASSWTGTSGGDTQYF.